The 10 T cell receptor beta chains below were found in one sample sequenced in a study of early T cells in non-severe SARS-CoV-2 infection. TCRdb fed the 5' RACE reads into MiXCR, producing one record per CDR3 protein. The profile shows under 35,000 distinct CDR3 sequences, approximately 4.2% of them singletons. The sample was whole blood. These receptors were collected from an adult who was a healthcare worker with PCR-confirmed SARS-CoV-2 infection or an uninfected control (not recorded which).

By share of the sample, this clonotype is medium-sized. The chain recombines TRBV28 with TRBJ2-4; tentatively, D is TRBD2 (5 bases). Germline V CDR1 and CDR2: MDHEN, SYDVKM. Trimming left V 5 bases short and J 6 bases short, with 17 bases between. CDR3 length equals 15 residues. CDR3 region: CASSPLGGRGNIQYF. In DNA, the CDR3 is TGTGCCAGCAGTCCCCTAGGCGGGCGTGGAAACATTCAGTACTTC.

This clonotype was seen many times. This chain links TRBV19 with TRBJ2-7, with 7 bases that match TRBD1. V lost 9 bases, J lost 0 bases, and 5 bases stayed unmatched. The CDR3 totals 13 residues. The germline V gene encodes CDR1 LNHDA and CDR2 SQIVND (reference sequence). The CDR3 loop reads CASGDRVSYEQYF. For the CDR3, the DNA is TGTGCCAGCGGAGACAGGGTCTCCTACGAGCAGTACTTC. The complete variable domain, with remaining parts taken from reference TRBV19 and TRBJ2-7, reads DGGITQSPKYLFRKEGQNVTLSCEQNLNHDAMYWYRQDPGQGLRLIYYSQIVNDFQKGDIAEGYSVSREKKESFPLTVTSAQKNPTAFYLCASGDRVSYEQYFGPGTRLTVT.

This clonotype was recorded many times. The V gene is TRBV2, the J gene TRBJ2-7; D gene ambiguous. The CDR3 has 13 amino acids. V lost 4 bases and J 1 base, leaving 8 bases between the germline ends. From germline, CDR1 is SNHLY and CDR2 FYNNEI. CDR3 bases: TGTGCCAGCAGTGGAGGAGAATCCTACGAGCAGTACTTC. Translated: CASSGGESYEQYF.

This clonotype was found many times. This chain uses TRBV2 with TRBJ2-7, with D perhaps matching TRBD1 or TRBD2 (5 bases each). Between the trimmed V and J ends, which lost 7 bases and 0 bases, there was a span of 13 bases. Germline CDR1 SNHLY, CDR2 FYNNEI. The CDR3 is 14 amino acids. The CDR3 reads CASNRKGSSYEQYF. The CDR3 DNA reads TGTGCCAGCAACCGTAAGGGGAGCTCCTACGAGCAGTACTTC.

This clonotype was seen at least ten times. This rearrangement joins TRBV28 to TRBJ2-3; D perhaps matches TRBD2 (5 bases). The V and J ends lost 5 bases and 2 bases respectively, with 14 bases between them. The germline gives CDR1 MDHEN, CDR2 SYDVKM. This CDR3 has 15 amino acids. The CDR3 coding sequence is TGTGCCAGCAGTCCCCCCAGCGGACTCACAGATACGCAGTATTTT. The encoded protein is CASSPPSGLTDTQYF.

This clonotype was detected a few times. The chain is built from TRBV5-1 and TRBJ2-1; 13 nucleotides align to TRBD2. J lost 7 bases, V lost 5 bases, and 3 bases had no gene match. CDR1 SGHRS and CDR2 YFSETQ come from the germline V gene. The CDR3 sequence is 14 residues long. CDR3 nucleotides: TGCGCCAGCAGTACTAGCGGGAGGGCGAATGAGCAGTTCTTC. This translates into CASSTSGRANEQFF.

This clonotype was counted many times. The chain uses TRBV3-1 and TRBJ1-3; D is uncertain. Trimming cost V 5 bases and J 1 base, with 12 bases left between them. There are 15 residues in the CDR3. Germline lookup yields CDR1 LGHDT and CDR2 YNNKEL (reference sequence). CDR3 protein: CASSRAQRSGNTIYF. The CDR3 nucleotides read TGTGCCAGCAGCAGAGCCCAAAGGTCTGGAAACACCATATATTTT.

By proportion, this clonotype is medium-sized (0.01 to 0.1%). The chain employs TRBV2 and TRBJ2-5; 10 bases fit TRBD2. Germline CDR1 SNHLY, CDR2 FYNNEI. The ends lost 2 bases at V and 6 bases at J; junction bases unmatched: 3. The CDR3 is 14 amino acids. CDR3 DNA: TGTGCCAGCAGTGAACGGACTAGCGGCCAGACCCAGTACTTC. Protein sequence: CASSERTSGQTQYF. The complete variable domain, with remaining parts taken from reference TRBV2 and TRBJ2-5, reads EPEVTQTPSHQVTQMGQEVILRCVPISNHLYFYWYRQILGQKVEFLVSFYNNEISEKSEIFDDQFSVERPDGSNFTLKIRSTKLEDSAMYFCASSERTSGQTQYFGPGTRLLVL.

Many counts were recorded for this clonotype. The V call is TRBV20-1, the J call TRBJ2-1, with D unresolved. The CDR3 covers 14 residues. V lost 6 bases and J 6 bases, leaving 18 bases between the germline ends. Per the germline V gene, CDR1 is DFQATT and CDR2 is SNEGSKA (reference sequence). The CDR3, as DNA: TGCAGTGCCCATGTCCCCGGGTCCAGCAATGAGCAGTTCTTC. As protein: CSAHVPGSSNEQFF.

This clonotype was found a few times. V usage is TRBV2 and J usage is TRBJ2-7; possible D gene TRBD1, 5 bases. CDR1 and CDR2 from the germline V gene are SNHLY and FYNNEI. The CDR3 loop spans 12 amino acids. V was trimmed by 3 bases and J by 2 bases, leaving 5 bases between them. CDR3 bases: TGTGCCAGCAGTGAGGACACCTACGAGCAGTACTTC. It translates to CASSEDTYEQYF. Supplemented by reference TRBV2 and TRBJ2-7, the full variable domain reads EPEVTQTPSHQVTQMGQEVILRCVPISNHLYFYWYRQILGQKVEFLVSFYNNEISEKSEIFDDQFSVERPDGSNFTLKIRSTKLEDSAMYFCASSEDTYEQYFGPGTRLTVT.